The 2 T cell receptor beta chains below come from one sample, sequenced in a study of blood T cell repertoires in COVID-19. Assay used: immunoSEQ multiplex PCR; TCRdb lists only in-frame clones, some missing. The repertoire includes 250,000 to 350,000 clones, approximately 89% of them detected once, and less than 3.5% sits in the top ten. The sequenced sample was PBMCs or T cells enriched from blood (not recorded which). The source is a woman in her fifties or sixties who had been exposed to COVID-19.

The chain carries TRBV6-5 and TRBJ1-1, with 7 bases that match TRBD1. The CDR3 sequence is 15 residues long. Germline CDR1 and CDR2: MNHEY and SVGAGI. The V and J ends lost 0 bases and 5 bases, in that order; junction bases with no gene match: 6. The CDR3 loop is CASSYSYRGATEAFF. DNA of the CDR3: TGTGCCAGCAGTTACTCGTACAGGGGCGCAACTGAAGCTTTCTTT.

V and J are TRBV13 and TRBJ2-7, with 7 bases fitting TRBD1. Trimming cost V 5 bases and J 1 base; bases outside gene matches: 11. Germline CDR1 and CDR2: PRHDT and FYEKMQ (reference sequence). The CDR3 is 16 residues long. The CDR3 region is CASSPSLRGSSYEQYF. As DNA, the CDR3 is TGTGCCAGCAGCCCCAGTCTCAGGGGGTCATCCTACGAGCAGTACTTC.